Listed here are 5 T cell receptor beta chains from one sample, sequenced in a study of T cell responses to AZD1222 COVID-19 vaccine. Sequencing used immunoSEQ multiplex PCR; TCRdb keeps in-frame clones, though not all of them. This sample has over 95,000 clones, with roughly 92% found just once. Sequences were derived from peripheral blood, sampled 28 days after the second AZD1222 dose. The receptors were gathered from an adult who received the AZD1222 COVID-19 vaccine.

The rearrangement links TRBV9 to TRBJ1-6; D possibly corresponds to TRBD1 (6 bases). Germline CDR1 and CDR2: SGDLS and YYNGEE. V was clipped by 7 bases and J by 7 bases, with 15 bases between them. The CDR3 is 14 residues long. The CDR3: CASGGRTENSPLHF. DNA of the CDR3: TGTGCCAGCGGCGGCCGGACAGAAAATTCACCCCTCCACTTT.

V gene TRBV6-6 combines with J gene TRBJ1-2, with TRBD1 matching 10 bases. The CDR3 runs 15 residues. V was clipped by 2 bases and J by 3 bases; unmatched bases: 3. CDR1 is MNHNY, CDR2 SVGAGI, per germline (reference sequence). DNA of the CDR3: TGTGCCAGCAGTTACCCCGGGACAGGGGACTATGGCTACACCTTC. Protein: CASSYPGTGDYGYTF.

The J gene is TRBJ2-3, the V gene TRBV18, with 11 bases fitting TRBD1. Trimming took 5 bases from V and 4 from J; bases not matched to a gene: 2. Looked up from germline, CDR1 is KGHSH and CDR2 is LQKENI. The CDR3 is 14 residues long. CDR3 nucleotide sequence: TGTGCCAGCTCATCGGGACAGGGGGCAGATACGCAGTATTTT. Translating gives CASSSGQGADTQYF.

This chain uses TRBV18 with TRBJ1-5, with 8 bases identical to TRBD1. The germline V gene encodes CDR1 KGHSH and CDR2 LQKENI. The CDR3 is made up of 15 amino acids. Unmatched junction bases numbered 6, after V lost 6 bases and J lost 2 bases. The CDR3 sequence: CASSIDRGGNQPQHF. The CDR3 DNA reads TGTGCCAGCTCCATCGACAGGGGAGGCAATCAGCCCCAGCATTTT.

The chain carries TRBV3-1 (or the pseudogene TRBV3-2) and TRBJ2-4; D might be TRBD1 (6 bases). The V gene lost 1 base and the J gene lost 1 base, with 14 bases spanning the gap. Germline CDR1 is LGHDT and CDR2 is YNNKEL (reference sequence). This CDR3 is 17 amino acids long. The CDR3 coding sequence is TGTGCCAGCAGCCAAGGAGTACCCCAGGGGGCCAAAAACATTCAGTACTTC. It specifies CASSQGVPQGAKNIQYF.